Listed below are T cell receptor beta chains from one sample, sequenced in a study of blood T cell repertoires in COVID-19. Generated by immunoSEQ multiplex PCR, the TCRdb table keeps only in-frame clones and is missing some. The sample records 370,000 or so clones, 87% being singletons. Material for sequencing was PBMCs or T cells enriched from blood (not recorded which). The receptors come from a man aged 25-40 years who had recovered from COVID-19. Each CDR3 is given with its conserved first and last residue. A D gene is named only where the DNA matches it firmly. Clone size is shown for a subset of rows, as once, few, many or a class of expanded clone.

TRBV4-2	NA	NA	TRBJ2-3	TGTGCCAGCAGCCGCCTACTAAGCACAGATACGCAGTATTTT	CASSRLLSTDTQYF
TRBV19	NA	TRBD1	TRBJ1-2	TGTGCCAGTAGTGGGGACAGTCGTAACTATGGCTACACCTTC	CASSGDSRNYGYTF
TRBV30	NA	TRBD1	TRBJ1-5	TGTGCCTGGAGCCGGCTAACCGGGACAGCGGCTCCCCAGCATTTT	CAWSRLTGTAAPQHF
TRBV7-9	NA	TRBD1	TRBJ2-2	TGTGCCAGCCGGTTTACAGGGGGCATGGCCGGGGAGCTGTTTTTT	CASRFTGGMAGELFF
TRBV12-5	NA	NA	TRBJ1-2	TGTGCTAGTGGGGCGGGACACGGACTAGGTGGCTACACCTTC	CASGAGHGLGGYTF
TRBV5-1	NA	TRBD1	TRBJ1-1	TGCGCCAGCAGCCATGGACAGGGAAACTCTGAAGCTTTCTTT	CASSHGQGNSEAFF
TRBV6-5	NA	NA	TRBJ2-2	TGTGCCAGCAGAGGGGGTTGGGGAGTGACCGGGGAGCTGTTTTTT	CASRGGWGVTGELFF
TRBV6-4	NA	NA	TRBJ1-1	TGTGCCAGCAGTGACAATCTGGGCGCTGAAGCTTTCTTT	CASSDNLGAEAFF
TRBV9	few	NA	TRBJ1-6	TGTGCCAGCAGCGTAGGTCAGGGAAGTAATTCACCCCTCCACTTT	CASSVGQGSNSPLHF
TRBV11-2	NA	NA	TRBJ1-5	TGTGCCAGCAGCCGACAGGTTAGCAATCAGCCCCAGCATTTT	CASSRQVSNQPQHF